The 14 T cell receptor beta chains in this list originate from one sample, sequenced in a study of a mutant IDH1 vaccine in newly diagnosed glioma. The sample's time point: week 5, during vaccination. Doses consisted of 300 ug of mutant IDH1 20-mer peptide each, paired with topical imiquimod. Their antigen targets remain unknown. This table comes from immunoSEQ multiplex PCR, and its TCRdb copy is limited to in-frame clones, with some not included. The table includes 75,000 to 85,000 clones, 91% detected once. Sequenced here: PBMCs, sampled from a glioma patient whose treatment included an IDH1 peptide vaccine. The receptors were gathered from a woman aged 45-59 years with glioma.

The chain combines TRBV6-5 with TRBJ2-2; 8 positions match TRBD2. Germline V gives CDR1 MNHEY, CDR2 SVGAGI. This CDR3 comprises 15 residues. The V gene end was trimmed by 4 bases and the J gene end by 4 bases; junction bases not matched to a gene: 5. The DNA of the CDR3 is TGTGCCAGCAGTTCCAGCGGGAGCGGCACCGGGGAGCTGTTTTTT. It translates to CASSSSGSGTGELFF.

The chain is built from TRBV29-1 and TRBJ1-1; 8 bases align to TRBD1. V lost 7 bases, J lost 0 bases, and 1 base stayed unmatched. Looked up from germline, CDR1 is SQVTM and CDR2 is ANQGSEA. The CDR3 is 12 amino acids. The CDR3 region is CSGQGLNTEAFF. The CDR3 DNA sequence: TGCAGCGGACAGGGGTTGAACACTGAAGCTTTCTTT.

The rearrangement uses TRBV6-6 and TRBJ2-5; D tentatively reads TRBD1 or TRBD2 (5 bases each). The CDR3 sequence is 14 residues long. Germline CDR1 MNHNY, CDR2 SVGAGI (reference sequence). V gave up 0 bases and J gave up 5 bases, with 10 bases separating them. As DNA, the CDR3 is TGTGCCAGCAGTTACTCGGGGGTCGGGGAGACCCAGTACTTC. Translated, it gives CASSYSGVGETQYF.

This rearrangement joins TRBV5-4 to TRBJ2-7; TRBD2 matches at 9 bases. Germline values: CDR1 SGHNT, CDR2 YYREEE (reference sequence). The CDR3 is made up of 15 amino acids. Unmatched junction bases numbered 7, after V lost 5 bases and J lost 1 base. The CDR3 reads CASRHASGKSYEQYF. The CDR3 DNA is TGTGCCAGCAGACACGCTAGCGGGAAATCCTACGAGCAGTACTTC.

The chain has TRBV7-9 and TRBJ1-1; 10 nucleotides agree with TRBD1. Germline-derived CDR1 and CDR2 are SEHNR and FQNEAQ (reference sequence). The CDR3 spans 16 residues. J was trimmed by 4 bases and V by 5 bases; bases with no gene match: 10. The chain's CDR3 is CASSHPPGQGITEAFF. CDR3 DNA: TGTGCCAGCAGCCATCCCCCGGGACAGGGGATCACTGAAGCTTTCTTT.

This chain uses TRBV6-1 with TRBJ1-5; TRBD1 might be the D (6 bases). The V gene lost 7 bases and the J gene lost 3 bases, with 16 bases spanning the gap. This CDR3 has 15 residues. The germline V gene has CDR1 MNHNS and CDR2 SASEGT. In DNA, the CDR3 is TGTGCCAGCACCTCTGGGGGCAGGAACAATCAGCCCCAGCATTTT. It yields the protein CASTSGGRNNQPQHF.

Regarding this clone: Relative to the germline gene, one junction end is altered; a read error may explain this. The chain links TRBV2 to TRBJ1-4, with TRBD1 matching over 10 bases. Germline CDR1 is SNHLY and CDR2 is FYNNEI. This CDR3 comprises 14 residues. The CDR3 loop reads CASSFDRGREKLSF. CDR3 coding DNA: TGTGCCAGCAGTTTCGACAGGGGGCGTGAAAAACTGTCTTTT. The full variable domain, with the rest looked up from reference TRBV2 and TRBJ1-4, is EPEVTQTPSHQVTQMGQEVILRCVPISNHLYFYWYRQILGQKVEFLVSFYNNEISEKSEIFDDQFSVERPDGSNFTLKIRSTKLEDSAMYFCASSFDRGREKLSFGSGTQLSVL.

Regarding this clone: Distinct nucleotide sequences in the sample also encode this CDR3. V is TRBV7-3 and J is TRBJ2-3; 7 nucleotides line up with TRBD2. With V trimmed by 0 bases and J by 2 bases, 2 bases remained unmatched. CDR1 is SGHTA, CDR2 FQGTGA, per germline. This CDR3 comprises 15 residues. The CDR3 nucleotides are TGTGCCAGCAGCTTAACGGGGGACTACACAGATACGCAGTATTTT. Translating it yields CASSLTGDYTDTQYF. Full variable domain (remainder filled in from reference TRBV7-3 and TRBJ2-3): GAGVSQTPSNKVTEKGKYVELRCDPISGHTALYWYRQSLGQGPEFLIYFQGTGAADDSGLPNDRFFAVRPEGSVSTLKIQRTERGDSAVYLCASSLTGDYTDTQYFGPGTRLTVL.

V gene TRBV30 combines with J gene TRBJ1-2, with D uncertain. Germline assignment: CDR1 GTSNPN and CDR2 SVGIG (reference sequence). CDR3 length: 13 amino acids. Trimming took 3 bases from V and 3 from J, leaving 11 bases between them. CDR3 sequence reads: CAWRADNDYGYTF. The DNA of the CDR3 is TGTGCCTGGAGAGCCGACAATGACTATGGCTACACCTTC.

DNA for the CDR3: TGTGCCAGCTCACCAGCCACCTTAAACTACGAGCAGTACTTC. It codes for CASSPATLNYEQYF. The genes are TRBV18 and TRBJ2-7, with D uncertain. CDR1 is KGHSH, CDR2 LQKENI, per germline. The CDR3 runs 14 residues. V was trimmed by 2 bases and J by 3 bases, leaving 11 bases between them.

The chain carries TRBV2 and TRBJ1-5, with TRBD1 identical over 9 bases. The CDR3 is 14 residues long. CDR1 and CDR2 from the germline V gene are SNHLY and FYNNEI. V was pared by 5 bases and J by 6 bases, with 5 bases of the junction left unmatched. The CDR3 nucleotides read TGTGCCAGCAGTTTGGGACAGGGAGGTCAGCCCCAGCATTTT. This encodes CASSLGQGGQPQHF. The full variable domain, with the rest looked up from reference TRBV2 and TRBJ1-5, is EPEVTQTPSHQVTQMGQEVILRCVPISNHLYFYWYRQILGQKVEFLVSFYNNEISEKSEIFDDQFSVERPDGSNFTLKIRSTKLEDSAMYFCASSLGQGGQPQHFGDGTRLSIL.

This sequence joins TRBV10-3 and TRBJ1-4; 9 nucleotides line up with TRBD1. Germline-derived CDR1 and CDR2 are ENHRY and SYGVKD. This CDR3 contains 18 residues. V trimming: 2 bases; J trimming: 0 bases; junction bases outside the gene matches: 7. CDR3 DNA sequence: TGTGCCATCAGTGAGGGCCCGACAGGGGGTGCAACTAATGAAAAACTGTTTTTT. This sequence encodes CAISEGPTGGATNEKLFF.

This chain joins TRBV7-2 and TRBJ2-1; a possible D gene is TRBD2 (6 bases). Per the germline V gene, CDR1 is SGHTA and CDR2 is FQGNSA. The CDR3 extends over 12 amino acids. V lost 2 bases and J lost 10, with 9 bases in between. This CDR3 is CASSLLAGEQFF. CDR3 nucleotide sequence: TGTGCCAGCAGCTTATTGGCGGGAGAGCAGTTCTTC.

This chain links TRBV7-9 with TRBJ1-3; D may be TRBD1 (5 bases). This CDR3 region has 15 residues. Trimming took 6 bases from V and 0 from J, leaving 12 bases between them. The germline gives CDR1 SEHNR, CDR2 FQNEAQ (reference sequence). The CDR3 DNA follows: TGTGCCAGCAGGCCCGGGACGGGCTCTGGAAACACCATATATTTT. Amino acids: CASRPGTGSGNTIYF.